The 15 T cell receptor beta chains below were found in one sample sequenced in a study of T-cell memory formation after mild COVID-19. MiXCR, applied by TCRdb to the 5' RACE reads, yields one record per CDR3 protein. The sample has roughly 300,000 distinct CDR3 sequences, under 20% seen once; the top ten hold approximately 23%. What was sequenced was PBMCs or a T cell subset sorted from them (not recorded which). These receptors were taken from a young man who had mild COVID-19 (a few samples of this study predate the infection). Cell type and time point are not known.

The chain combines TRBV4-2 with TRBJ2-5, with D tentatively TRBD1 (5 bases). This CDR3 contains 15 residues. V shed 2 bases and J shed 1 base, with 11 bases lying between them. Germline V gene lookup returns CDR1 LGHNA and CDR2 YNFKEQ. The CDR3 loop is CASSQRGYGQETQYF. CDR3 coding DNA: TGTGCCAGCAGCCAAAGGGGATACGGCCAAGAGACCCAGTACTTC.

The chain combines TRBV19 with TRBJ2-5; D may be TRBD2 (5 bases). Germline V gene lookup returns CDR1 LNHDA and CDR2 SQIVND (reference sequence). This CDR3 contains 15 residues. Trimming left V 4 bases short and J 3 bases short, with 15 bases between. The CDR3 sequence: CASSRAWGVEETQYF. CDR3 nucleotide sequence: TGTGCCAGTAGTAGGGCGTGGGGAGTGGAAGAGACCCAGTACTTC.

This clonotype was observed a few times. The rearrangement uses TRBV18 and TRBJ2-7, with D possibly being TRBD1 or TRBD2 (5 bases each). V was cut by 3 bases and J by 6 bases, with 12 bases left in between. This CDR3 comprises 13 residues. Germline loops: CDR1 KGHSH, CDR2 LQKENI. DNA of the CDR3: TGTGCCAGCTCACCGGTGGGGGTTAGCGAGCAGTACGTC. This sequence encodes CASSPVGVSEQYV.

The rearrangement uses TRBV7-6 and TRBJ1-1; unclear D gene. Between the trimmed V and J ends, which lost 1 base and 1 base, there was a span of 10 bases. The CDR3 length is 15 residues. Germline V lookup: CDR1 SGHVS, CDR2 FNYEAQ. This CDR3 is CASSLGRSWNTEAFF. CDR3 bases: TGTGCCAGCAGCTTAGGCAGATCCTGGAACACTGAAGCTTTCTTT.

The V gene is TRBV19, the J gene TRBJ2-3; D is perhaps TRBD1 (6 bases). Germline V lookup: CDR1 LNHDA, CDR2 SQIVND (reference sequence). Trimming took 5 bases from V and 2 from J, leaving 17 bases between them. This CDR3 has 16 residues. CDR3 in DNA: TGTGCCAGTAGTTCCCGTATTACGGGACACACAGATACGCAGTATTTT. Residues: CASSSRITGHTDTQYF.

This clonotype was observed a few times. This chain uses TRBV5-1 with TRBJ1-6; no definite D call. This CDR3 region has 15 residues. V lost 0 bases and J lost 5, with 9 bases in between. The germline gives CDR1 SGHRS, CDR2 YFSETQ. The CDR3 region has the DNA TGCGCCAGCAGCTTGGATCGTCGGGATAATTCACCCCTCCACTTT. It yields the protein CASSLDRRDNSPLHF.

The CDR3: CASSLMGGTYEQYF. For the CDR3, the DNA is TGTGCCAGCAGCTTAATGGGGGGGACCTACGAGCAGTACTTC. This chain links TRBV7-3 with TRBJ2-7; TRBD2 agrees at 7 bases. The germline V gene encodes CDR1 SGHTA and CDR2 FQGTGA. CDR3 length equals 14 residues. V lost 1 base, J lost 2 bases, and 2 bases stayed unmatched. The full variable domain, in which reference TRBV7-3 and TRBJ2-7 provide the parts outside the CDR3, is GAGVSQTPSNKVTEKGKYVELRCDPISGHTALYWYRQSLGQGPEFLIYFQGTGAADDSGLPNDRFFAVRPEGSVSTLKIQRTERGDSAVYLCASSLMGGTYEQYFGPGTRLTVT.

The CDR3 coding sequence is TGCAGTGCTAGACCTGGACAGGGGTACAATCAGCCCCAGCATTTT. It encodes CSARPGQGYNQPQHF. The chain uses TRBV20-1 and TRBJ1-5; 9 bases align to TRBD1. Trimming removed 2 bases from V and 3 bases from J; junction bases left unmatched: 5. Germline loops: CDR1 DFQATT, CDR2 SNEGSKA (reference sequence). There are 15 residues in the CDR3.

The chain is built from TRBV12-3 or TRBV12-4 and TRBJ1-1; D is uncertain. This CDR3 contains 13 residues. Trimming removed 8 bases at V and 4 bases at J, with 14 bases between. The CDR3 spells CASGNTVGTEAFF. As DNA, the CDR3 is TGTGCCAGCGGAAACACGGTCGGCACTGAAGCTTTCTTT.

V and J are TRBV18 and TRBJ2-7, with D tentatively TRBD2 (5 bases). The length of the CDR3 is 13 residues. From germline, CDR1 is KGHSH and CDR2 LQKENI. V gave up 3 bases and J gave up 7 bases, with 13 bases separating them. The CDR3 spells CASSPRPGMEQYF. DNA of the CDR3: TGTGCCAGCTCACCCCGGCCGGGGATGGAGCAGTACTTC.

The V call is TRBV12-3 or TRBV12-4, the J call TRBJ2-7; D may be TRBD1 or TRBD2 (5 bases each). The length of the CDR3 is 14 residues. V lost 4 bases to trimming and J lost 2 bases, with 12 bases between them. CDR3 in DNA: TGTGCCAGCAGTTCTGGGACCCAAACCTACGAGCAGTACTTC. Translated, it gives CASSSGTQTYEQYF.

CDR3: CASSLRLAGDYEQYV. In DNA form, the CDR3 reads TGTGCCAGCAGTTTACGGCTAGCGGGTGACTACGAGCAGTACGTC. The J gene is TRBJ2-7, the V gene TRBV28; 8 bases align to TRBD2. V shed 2 bases and J 3 bases; nucleotides not matched to a gene: 6. Germline V CDR1 and CDR2: MDHEN, SYDVKM. The length of the CDR3 is 15 residues.

This clonotype was seen only a few times. V usage is TRBV7-2 and J usage is TRBJ2-1; D is unclear. The V gene lost 1 base and the J gene lost 0 bases, with 10 bases spanning the gap. CDR3 size: 16 residues. The germline CDR1 and CDR2 sequences are SGHTA and FQGNSA. The DNA for the CDR3 is TGTGCCAGCAGCTTAGGTGCGGCTGACTCCTACAATGAGCAGTTCTTC. Amino acids: CASSLGAADSYNEQFF.

This clonotype turned up a few times. This rearrangement joins TRBV4-2 to TRBJ2-3; D is tentatively TRBD1 or TRBD2 (5 bases each). The V gene lost 1 base and the J gene lost 3 bases, with 17 bases spanning the gap. Germline lookup yields CDR1 LGHNA and CDR2 YNFKEQ. The CDR3 runs to 17 residues. CDR3: CASSQAGTPGTTDTQYF. In nucleotides, the CDR3 is TGTGCCAGCAGCCAAGCAGGTACCCCAGGGACGACAGATACGCAGTATTTT.

This clonotype was detected a few times. V gene TRBV4-1 combines with J gene TRBJ2-5; a possible D gene is TRBD2 (6 bases). The CDR3 contains 15 residues. Trimming took 5 bases from V and 2 from J, leaving 15 bases between them. Looked up from germline, CDR1 is MGHRA and CDR2 is YSYEKL. Here the CDR3 DNA reads TGCGCCAGCAGCAGCCGGAGGGAGAGACAAGAGACCCAGTACTTC. This codes for CASSSRRERQETQYF.